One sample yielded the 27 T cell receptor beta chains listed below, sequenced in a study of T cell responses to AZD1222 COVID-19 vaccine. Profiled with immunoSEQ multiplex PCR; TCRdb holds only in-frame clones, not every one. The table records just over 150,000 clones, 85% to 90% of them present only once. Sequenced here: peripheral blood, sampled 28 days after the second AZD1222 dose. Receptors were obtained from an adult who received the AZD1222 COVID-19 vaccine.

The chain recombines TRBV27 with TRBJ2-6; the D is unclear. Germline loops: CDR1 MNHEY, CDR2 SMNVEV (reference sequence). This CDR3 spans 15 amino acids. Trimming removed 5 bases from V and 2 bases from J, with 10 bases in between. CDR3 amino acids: CASSTPGTGANVLTF. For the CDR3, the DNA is TGTGCCAGCAGTACCCCCGGTACTGGGGCCAACGTCCTGACTTTC.

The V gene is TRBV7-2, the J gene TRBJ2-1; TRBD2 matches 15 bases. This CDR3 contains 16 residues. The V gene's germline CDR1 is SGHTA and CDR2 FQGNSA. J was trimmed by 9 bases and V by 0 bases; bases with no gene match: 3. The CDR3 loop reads CASSLAGLAGGREQFF. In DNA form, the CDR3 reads TGTGCCAGCAGCTTAGCCGGACTAGCGGGAGGGCGTGAGCAGTTCTTC.

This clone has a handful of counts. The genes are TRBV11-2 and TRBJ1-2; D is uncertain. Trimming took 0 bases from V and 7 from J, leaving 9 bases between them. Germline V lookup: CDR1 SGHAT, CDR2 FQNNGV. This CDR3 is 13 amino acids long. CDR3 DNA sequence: TGTGCCAGCAGCTTAGATACACGGATTGGCTACACCTTC. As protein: CASSLDTRIGYTF. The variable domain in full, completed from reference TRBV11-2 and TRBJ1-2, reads EAGVAQSPRYKIIEKRQSVAFWCNPISGHATLYWYQQILGQGPKLLIQFQNNGVVDDSQLPKDRFSAERLKGVDSTLKIQPAKLEDSAVYLCASSLDTRIGYTFGSGTRLTVV.

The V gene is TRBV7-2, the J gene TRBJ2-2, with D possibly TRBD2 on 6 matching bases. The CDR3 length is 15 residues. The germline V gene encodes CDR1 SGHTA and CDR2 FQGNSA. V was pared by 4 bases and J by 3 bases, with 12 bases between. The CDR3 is CASSSSGTYTGELFF. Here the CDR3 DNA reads TGTGCCAGCAGCTCCTCCGGGACTTACACCGGGGAGCTGTTTTTT.

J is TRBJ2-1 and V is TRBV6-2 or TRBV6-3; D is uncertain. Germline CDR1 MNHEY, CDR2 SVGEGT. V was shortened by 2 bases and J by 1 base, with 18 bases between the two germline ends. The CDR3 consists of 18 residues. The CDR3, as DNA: TGTGCCAGCAGTTACGGGATAGCTCAACTCATTTCCTACAATGAGCAGTTCTTC. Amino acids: CASSYGIAQLISYNEQFF.

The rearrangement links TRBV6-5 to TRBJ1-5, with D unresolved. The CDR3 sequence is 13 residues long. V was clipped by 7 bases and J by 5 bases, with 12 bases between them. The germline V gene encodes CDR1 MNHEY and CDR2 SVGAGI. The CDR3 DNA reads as TGTGCCAGCAATCTGGGTCTTGATCAGCCCCAGCATTTT. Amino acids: CASNLGLDQPQHF.

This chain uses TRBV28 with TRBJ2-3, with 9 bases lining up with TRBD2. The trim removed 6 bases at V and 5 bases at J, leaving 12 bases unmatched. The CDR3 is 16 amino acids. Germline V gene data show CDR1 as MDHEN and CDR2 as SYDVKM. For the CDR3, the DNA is TGTGCCAGCAGGCCCGATAGGACTAGCGAGAGAGATACGCAGTATTTT. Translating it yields CASRPDRTSERDTQYF.

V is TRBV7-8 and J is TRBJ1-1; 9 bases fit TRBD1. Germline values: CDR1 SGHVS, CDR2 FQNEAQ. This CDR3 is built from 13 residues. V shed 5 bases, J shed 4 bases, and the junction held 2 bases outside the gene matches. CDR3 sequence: CASSRDRATEAFF. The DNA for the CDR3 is TGTGCCAGCAGCAGGGACAGGGCCACTGAAGCTTTCTTT.

The CDR3 loop reads CASSVGGPGSTDTQYF. The CDR3 DNA sequence: TGTGCCAGCAGCGTAGGGGGACCCGGGAGCACAGATACGCAGTATTTT. The chain recombines TRBV9 with TRBJ2-3, with D possibly being TRBD1 or TRBD2 (5 bases each). There are 16 residues in the CDR3. V lost 0 bases and J 0 bases, leaving 11 bases between the germline ends. Germline V gene data show CDR1 as SGDLS and CDR2 as YYNGEE. Together with reference TRBV9 and TRBJ2-3, the CDR3 gives the full variable domain: DSGVTQTPKHLITATGQRVTLRCSPRSGDLSVYWYQQSLDQGLQFLIQYYNGEERAKGNILERFSAQQFPDLHSELNLSSLELGDSALYFCASSVGGPGSTDTQYFGPGTRLTVL.

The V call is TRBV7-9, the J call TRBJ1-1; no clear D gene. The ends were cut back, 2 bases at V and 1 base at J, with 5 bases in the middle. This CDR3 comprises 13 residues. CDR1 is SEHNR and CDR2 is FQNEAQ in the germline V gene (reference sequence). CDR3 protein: CASSLQANTEAFF. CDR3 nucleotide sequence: TGTGCCAGCAGCTTACAGGCGAACACTGAAGCTTTCTTT.

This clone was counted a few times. The CDR3 loop reads CASSQELPARGRINSGNTIYF. The CDR3 DNA reads as TGTGCCAGCAGCCAAGAACTCCCGGCCAGGGGCCGGATTAACTCTGGAAACACCATATATTTT. This chain joins TRBV4-2 and TRBJ1-3, with D possibly TRBD1 on 6 matching bases. The CDR3 has 21 amino acids. V lost 0 bases, J lost 0 bases, and 24 bases lay in between. The germline V gene has CDR1 LGHNA and CDR2 YNFKEQ.

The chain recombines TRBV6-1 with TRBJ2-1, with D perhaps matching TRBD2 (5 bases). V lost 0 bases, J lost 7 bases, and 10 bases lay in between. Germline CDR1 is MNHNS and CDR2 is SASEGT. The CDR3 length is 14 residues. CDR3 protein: CASSEAGAMNEQFF. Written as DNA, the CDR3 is TGTGCCAGCAGTGAAGCGGGAGCTATGAATGAGCAGTTCTTC.

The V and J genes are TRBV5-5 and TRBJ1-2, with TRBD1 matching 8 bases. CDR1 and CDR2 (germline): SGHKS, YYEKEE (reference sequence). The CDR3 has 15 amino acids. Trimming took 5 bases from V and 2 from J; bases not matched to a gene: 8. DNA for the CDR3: TGTGCCAGCAGGCCCGACAGGGGTTACAACTATGGCTACACCTTC. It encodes CASRPDRGYNYGYTF. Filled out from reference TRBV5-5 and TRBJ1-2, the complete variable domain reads DAGVTQSPTHLIKTRGQQVTLRCSPISGHKSVSWYQQVLGQGPQFIFQYYEKEERGRGNFPDRFSARQFPNYSSELNVNALLLGDSALYLCASRPDRGYNYGYTFGSGTRLTVV.

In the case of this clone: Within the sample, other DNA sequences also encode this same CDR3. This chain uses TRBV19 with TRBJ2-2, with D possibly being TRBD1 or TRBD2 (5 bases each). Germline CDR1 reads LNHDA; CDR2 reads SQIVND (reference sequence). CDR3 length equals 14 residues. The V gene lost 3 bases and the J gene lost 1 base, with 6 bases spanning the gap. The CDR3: CASSIGGNTGELFF. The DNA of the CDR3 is TGTGCCAGTAGTATTGGGGGGAACACCGGGGAGCTGTTTTTT.

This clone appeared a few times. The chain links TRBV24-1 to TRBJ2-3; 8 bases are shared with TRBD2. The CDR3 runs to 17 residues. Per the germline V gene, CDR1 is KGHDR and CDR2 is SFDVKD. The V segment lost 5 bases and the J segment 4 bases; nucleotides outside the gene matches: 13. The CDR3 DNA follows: TGTGCCACCAGTGTCGAACCGGGACTAGGAGGTTCAGATACGCAGTATTTT. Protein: CATSVEPGLGGSDTQYF.

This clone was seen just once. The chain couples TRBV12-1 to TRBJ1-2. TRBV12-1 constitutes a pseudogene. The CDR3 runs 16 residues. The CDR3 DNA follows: TGTGCCAGCAGCAGGACTACAGGAACCCTAAACTATGGCTACACCTTC. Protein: CASSRTTGTLNYGYTF.

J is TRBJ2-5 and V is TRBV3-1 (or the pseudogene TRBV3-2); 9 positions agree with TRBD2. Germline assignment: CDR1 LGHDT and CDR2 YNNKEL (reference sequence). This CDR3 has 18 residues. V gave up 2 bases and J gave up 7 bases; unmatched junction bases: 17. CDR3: CASSQSQLRLAVLGTQYF. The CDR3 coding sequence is TGTGCCAGCAGCCAAAGCCAATTGAGACTAGCGGTCTTAGGGACCCAGTACTTC.

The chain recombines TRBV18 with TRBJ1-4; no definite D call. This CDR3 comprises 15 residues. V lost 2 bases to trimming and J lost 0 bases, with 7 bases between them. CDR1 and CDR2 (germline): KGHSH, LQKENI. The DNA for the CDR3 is TGTGCCAGCTCACCAAAAGGAACAACTAATGAAAAACTGTTTTTT. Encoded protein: CASSPKGTTNEKLFF.

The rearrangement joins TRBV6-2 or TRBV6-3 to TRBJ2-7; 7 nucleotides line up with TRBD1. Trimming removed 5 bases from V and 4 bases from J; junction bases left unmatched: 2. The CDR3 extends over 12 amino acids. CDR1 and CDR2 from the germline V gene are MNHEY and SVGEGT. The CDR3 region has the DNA TGTGCCAGCAGTATACAGGGGTACGAGCAGTACTTC. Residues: CASSIQGYEQYF.

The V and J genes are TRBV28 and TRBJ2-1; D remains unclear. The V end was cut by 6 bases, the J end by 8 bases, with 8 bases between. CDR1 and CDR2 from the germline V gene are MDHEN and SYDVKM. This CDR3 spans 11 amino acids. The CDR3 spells CASSRADEQFF. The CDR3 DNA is TGTGCCAGCAGCCGCGCCGATGAGCAGTTCTTC.

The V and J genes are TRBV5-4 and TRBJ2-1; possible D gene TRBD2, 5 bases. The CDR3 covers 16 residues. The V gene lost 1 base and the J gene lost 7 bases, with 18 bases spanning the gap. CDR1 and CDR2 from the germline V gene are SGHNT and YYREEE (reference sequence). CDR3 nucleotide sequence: TGTGCCAGCAGCTTGATGGGAGCGAACTATCGGAATGAGCAGTTCTTC. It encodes CASSLMGANYRNEQFF. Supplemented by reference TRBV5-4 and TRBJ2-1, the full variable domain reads ETGVTQSPTHLIKTRGQQVTLRCSSQSGHNTVSWYQQALGQGPQFIFQYYREEENGRGNFPPRFSGLQFPNYSSELNVNALELDDSALYLCASSLMGANYRNEQFFGPGTRLTVL.

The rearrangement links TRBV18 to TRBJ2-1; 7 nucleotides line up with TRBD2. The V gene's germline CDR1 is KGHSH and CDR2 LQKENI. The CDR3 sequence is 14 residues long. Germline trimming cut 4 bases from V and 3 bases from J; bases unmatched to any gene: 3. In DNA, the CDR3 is TGTGCCAGCTCACACCGGGACTACTACAATGAGCAGTTCTTC. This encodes CASSHRDYYNEQFF.

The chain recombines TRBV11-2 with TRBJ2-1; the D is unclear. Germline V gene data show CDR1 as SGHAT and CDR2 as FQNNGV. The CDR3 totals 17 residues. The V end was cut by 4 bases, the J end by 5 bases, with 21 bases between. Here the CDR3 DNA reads TGTGCCAGCAGCTCCACCCGTCAGCGCACAGCTAACAATGAGCAGTTCTTC. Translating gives CASSSTRQRTANNEQFF.

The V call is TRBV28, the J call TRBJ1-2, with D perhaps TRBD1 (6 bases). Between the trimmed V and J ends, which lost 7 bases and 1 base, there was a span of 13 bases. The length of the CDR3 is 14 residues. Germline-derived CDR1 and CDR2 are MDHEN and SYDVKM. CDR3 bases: TGTGCCAGCAAAACGGACAGCCGTAACTATGGCTACACCTTC. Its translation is CASKTDSRNYGYTF.

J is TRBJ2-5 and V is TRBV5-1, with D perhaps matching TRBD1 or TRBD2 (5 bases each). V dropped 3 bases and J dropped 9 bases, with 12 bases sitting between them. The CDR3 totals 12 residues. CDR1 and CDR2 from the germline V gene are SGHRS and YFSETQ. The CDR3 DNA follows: TGCGCCAGCAGCTCGGGTGAGGGGTCCCAGTACTTC. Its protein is CASSSGEGSQYF.

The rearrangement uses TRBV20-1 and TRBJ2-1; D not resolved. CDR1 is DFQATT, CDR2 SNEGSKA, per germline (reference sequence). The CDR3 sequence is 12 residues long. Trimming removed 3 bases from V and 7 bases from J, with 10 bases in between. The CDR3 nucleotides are TGCAGTGCTAGTCCCAGCCCGAATGAGCAGTTCTTC. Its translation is CSASPSPNEQFF.

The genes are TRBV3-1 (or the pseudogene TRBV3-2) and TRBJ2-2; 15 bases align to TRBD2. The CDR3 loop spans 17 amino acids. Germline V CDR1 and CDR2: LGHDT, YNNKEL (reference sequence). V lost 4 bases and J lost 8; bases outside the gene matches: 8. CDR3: CASSLGLAGGEPGELFF. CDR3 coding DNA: TGTGCCAGCAGCCTAGGACTAGCGGGAGGGGAACCGGGGGAGCTGTTTTTT.